Listed below are T cell receptor beta chains from one sample, sequenced in a study of identical twins. TCRdb fed the 5' RACE reads into MiXCR, producing one record per CDR3 protein. The data show fewer than 900,000 distinct CDR3 sequences, 21% seen once. The sample was also linked to a second study, of T cells expressing NK-cell markers.

Sequencing was performed on PBMCs. The receptors were gathered from a woman between 18 and 29 years old in good health. CDR3s leave out the opening cysteine and the closing phenylalanine or tryptophan.

J gene	V gene	CDR3 protein
TRBJ2-5	TRBV5-1	ASHALGLAGGETQY
TRBJ1-3	TRBV6-1	ASSAVNSGNTIY
TRBJ2-7	TRBV20-1	SARDASATYEQY
TRBJ1-5	TRBV20-1	SARTVSNQPQH
TRBJ1-5	TRBV3-1	ASGRVGSQPQH
TRBJ2-7	TRBV7-9	ASSPEGGATFDEQY
TRBJ2-1	TRBV11-2	ASSFRLGGIYNEQF
TRBJ2-7	TRBV5-5	ASSFGVNEQY
TRBJ2-3	TRBV5-5	ASSLMVQTDTQY
TRBJ2-3	TRBV29-1	SVLTGTDTQY
TRBJ2-7	TRBV9	ASSAGDSTYEQY
TRBJ2-3	TRBV20-1	SARQWGSTDTQY
TRBJ1-6	TRBV19	ASRQGASPLH
TRBJ2-7	TRBV10-3	ATSVGGFRGYEQY
TRBJ1-2	TRBV7-9	ASSSPTGDSNYGYT
TRBJ2-2	TRBV6-5	ASSSYPNTGELF
TRBJ2-5	TRBV7-8	ASSLGVLAGGIETQY
TRBJ1-2	TRBV6-6	ATSGAAGYT
TRBJ2-2	TRBV20-1	SALLAGATGELF
TRBJ2-1	TRBV29-1	SVVAGGQQF
TRBJ1-1	TRBV5-5	ASSLGAAEAF
TRBJ2-7	TRBV20-1	SARTSGATTYEQY
TRBJ1-1	TRBV10-3	AISEPQGLAEAF
TRBJ1-5	TRBV10-3	AIRADRDQPQH
TRBJ2-3	TRBV20-1	SAVSGGEVADTQY
TRBJ2-7	TRBV20-1	SALLQGAYEQY
TRBJ2-5	TRBV29-1	SVGRSGGLQETQY
TRBJ2-5	TRBV10-3	ATGQGETQY
TRBJ2-7	TRBV20-1	SASRDRATYEQY
TRBJ2-3	TRBV12-5	ASGLKLLNSTDTQY
TRBJ2-7	TRBV7-2	ASSREGPSYEQY
TRBJ2-7	TRBV12-3/TRBV12-4	ASSRQHEQY
TRBJ2-5	TRBV25-1	ASSEFRLAGTGTQY
TRBJ1-1	TRBV19	ASVTGGITLNTEAF
TRBJ2-7	TRBV9	ASSRDGGEQY
TRBJ2-2	TRBV11-3	ASSLSIRNTGELF
TRBJ2-1	TRBV20-1	SAREGTGHFNEQF
TRBJ2-2	TRBV9	ASSQGLAGLTGELF
TRBJ1-1	TRBV15	ATSRGRDTEAF
TRBJ2-5	TRBV20-1	SVPIAGQETQY